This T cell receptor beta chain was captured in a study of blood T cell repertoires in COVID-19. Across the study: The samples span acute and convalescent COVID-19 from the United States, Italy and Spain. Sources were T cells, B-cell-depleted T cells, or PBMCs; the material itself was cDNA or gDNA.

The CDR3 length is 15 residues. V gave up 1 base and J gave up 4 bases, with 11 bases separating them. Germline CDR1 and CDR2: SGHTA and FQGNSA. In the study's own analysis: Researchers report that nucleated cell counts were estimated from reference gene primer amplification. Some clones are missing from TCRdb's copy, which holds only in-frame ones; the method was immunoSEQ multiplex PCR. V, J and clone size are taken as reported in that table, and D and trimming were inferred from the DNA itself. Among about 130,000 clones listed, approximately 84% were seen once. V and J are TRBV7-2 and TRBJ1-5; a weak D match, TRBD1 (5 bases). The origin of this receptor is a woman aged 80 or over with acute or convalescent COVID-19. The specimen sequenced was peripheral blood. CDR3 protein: CASSLDVGGNQPQHF. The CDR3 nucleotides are TGTGCCAGCAGCTTAGATGTGGGGGGGAATCAGCCCCAGCATTTT.